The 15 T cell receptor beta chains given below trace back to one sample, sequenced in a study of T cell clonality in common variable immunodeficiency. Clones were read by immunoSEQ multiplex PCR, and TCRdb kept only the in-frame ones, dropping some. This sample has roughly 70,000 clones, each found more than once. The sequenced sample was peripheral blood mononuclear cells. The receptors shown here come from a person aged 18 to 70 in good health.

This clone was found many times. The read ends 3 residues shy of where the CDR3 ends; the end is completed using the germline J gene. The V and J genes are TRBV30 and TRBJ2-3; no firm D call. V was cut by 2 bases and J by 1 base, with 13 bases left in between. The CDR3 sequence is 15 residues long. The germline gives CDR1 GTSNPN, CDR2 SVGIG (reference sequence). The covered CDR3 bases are TGTGCCTGGAGTATCTATAGCCGTGGCACAGATACG. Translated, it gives CAWSIYSRGTDT. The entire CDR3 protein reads CAWSIYSRGTDTQYF. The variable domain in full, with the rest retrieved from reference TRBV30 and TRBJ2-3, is SQTIHQWPATLVQPVGSPLSLECTVEGTSNPNLYWYRQAAGRGLQLLFYSVGIGQISSEVPQNLSASRPQDRQFILSSKKLLLSDSGFYLCAWSIYSRGTDTQYFGPGTRLTVL.

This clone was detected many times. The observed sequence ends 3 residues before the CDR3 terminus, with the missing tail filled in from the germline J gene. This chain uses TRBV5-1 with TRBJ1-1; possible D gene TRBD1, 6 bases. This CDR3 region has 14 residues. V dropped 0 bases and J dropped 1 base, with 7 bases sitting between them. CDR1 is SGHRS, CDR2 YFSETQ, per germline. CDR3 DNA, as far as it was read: TGCGCCAGCAGCTTGGTAGGGGGGAACACTGAA. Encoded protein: CASSLVGGNTE. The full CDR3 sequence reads CASSLVGGNTEAFF.

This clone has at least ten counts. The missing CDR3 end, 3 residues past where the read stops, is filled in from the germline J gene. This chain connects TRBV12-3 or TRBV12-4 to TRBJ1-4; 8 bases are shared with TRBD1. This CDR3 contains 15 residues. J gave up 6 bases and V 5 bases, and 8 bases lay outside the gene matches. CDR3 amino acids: CASSARQGTDEKLFF. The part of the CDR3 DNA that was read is TGTGCCAGCAGTGCCCGACAGGGGACCGATGAAAAA.

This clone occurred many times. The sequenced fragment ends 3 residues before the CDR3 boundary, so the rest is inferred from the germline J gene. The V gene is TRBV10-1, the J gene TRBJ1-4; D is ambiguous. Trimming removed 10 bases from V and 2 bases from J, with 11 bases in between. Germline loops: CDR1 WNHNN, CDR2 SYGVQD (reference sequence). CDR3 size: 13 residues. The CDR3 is CATSPETNEKLFF. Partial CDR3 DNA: TGCGCCACCTCGCCAGAGACTAATGAAAAA.

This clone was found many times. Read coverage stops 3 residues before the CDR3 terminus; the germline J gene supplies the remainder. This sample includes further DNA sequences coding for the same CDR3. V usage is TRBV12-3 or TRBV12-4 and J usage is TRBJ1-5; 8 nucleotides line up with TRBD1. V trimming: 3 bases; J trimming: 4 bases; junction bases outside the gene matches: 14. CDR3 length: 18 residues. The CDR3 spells CASSLQVPGGVGNQPQHF. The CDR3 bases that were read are TGTGCCAGCAGTTTGCAAGTCCCAGGGGGCGTAGGTAATCAGCCC.

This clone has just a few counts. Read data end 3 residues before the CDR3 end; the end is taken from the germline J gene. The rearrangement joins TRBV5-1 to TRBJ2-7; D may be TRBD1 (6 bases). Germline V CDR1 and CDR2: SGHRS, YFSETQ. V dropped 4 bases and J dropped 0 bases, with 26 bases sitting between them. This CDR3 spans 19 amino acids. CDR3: CASSQNPSSQGASSYEQYF. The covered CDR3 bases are TGCGCCAGCAGCCAGAACCCCTCCTCACAGGGAGCAAGCTCCTACGAG.

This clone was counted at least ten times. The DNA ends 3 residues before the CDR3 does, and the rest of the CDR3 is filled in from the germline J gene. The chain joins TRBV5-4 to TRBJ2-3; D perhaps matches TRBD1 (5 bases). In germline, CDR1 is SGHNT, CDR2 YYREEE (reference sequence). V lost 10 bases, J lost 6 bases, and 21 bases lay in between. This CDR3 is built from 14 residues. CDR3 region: CAGSGHRTADTQYF. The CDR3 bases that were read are TGTGCCGGGTCAGGGCACCGCACCGCCGATACG.

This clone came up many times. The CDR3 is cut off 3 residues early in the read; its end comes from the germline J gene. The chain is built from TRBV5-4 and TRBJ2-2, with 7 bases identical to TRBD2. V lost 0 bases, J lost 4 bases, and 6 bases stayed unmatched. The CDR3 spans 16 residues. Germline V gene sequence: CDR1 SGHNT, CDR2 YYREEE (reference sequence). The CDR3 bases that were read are TGTGCCAGCAGCTTGGAGGGAGGGGTCTTCACCGGGGAG. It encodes CASSLEGGVFTGE. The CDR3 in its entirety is CASSLEGGVFTGELFF.

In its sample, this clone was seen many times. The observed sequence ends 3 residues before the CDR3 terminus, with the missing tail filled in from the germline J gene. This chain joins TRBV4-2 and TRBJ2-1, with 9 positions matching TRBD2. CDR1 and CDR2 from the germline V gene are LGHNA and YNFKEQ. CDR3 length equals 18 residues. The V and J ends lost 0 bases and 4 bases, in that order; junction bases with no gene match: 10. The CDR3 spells CASSQDWSLAGLYNEQFF. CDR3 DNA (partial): TGTGCCAGCAGCCAAGATTGGAGCCTAGCGGGGCTTTACAATGAG.

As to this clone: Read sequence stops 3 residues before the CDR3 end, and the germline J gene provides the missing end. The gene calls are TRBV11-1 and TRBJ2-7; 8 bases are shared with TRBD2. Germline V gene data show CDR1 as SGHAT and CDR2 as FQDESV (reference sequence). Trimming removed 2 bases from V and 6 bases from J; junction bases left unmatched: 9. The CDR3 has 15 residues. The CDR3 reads CASSLLSSGSSEQYF. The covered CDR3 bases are TGTGCCAGCAGCTTACTCTCAAGCGGGAGCTCCGAG. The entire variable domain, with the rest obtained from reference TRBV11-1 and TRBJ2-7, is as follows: EAEVAQSPRYKITEKSQAVAFWCDPISGHATLYWYRQILGQGPELLVQFQDESVVDDSQLPKDRFSAERLKGVDSTLKIQPAELGDSAMYLCASSLLSSGSSEQYFGPGTRLTVT.

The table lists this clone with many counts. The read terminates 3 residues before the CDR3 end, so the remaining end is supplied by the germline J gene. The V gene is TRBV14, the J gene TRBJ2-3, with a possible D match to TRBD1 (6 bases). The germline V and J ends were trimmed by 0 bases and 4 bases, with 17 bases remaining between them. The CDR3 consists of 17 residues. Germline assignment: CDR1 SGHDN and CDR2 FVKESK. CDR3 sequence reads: CASSQDTRGISADTQYF. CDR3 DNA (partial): TGTGCCAGCAGCCAAGATACAAGGGGGATCAGTGCAGATACG.

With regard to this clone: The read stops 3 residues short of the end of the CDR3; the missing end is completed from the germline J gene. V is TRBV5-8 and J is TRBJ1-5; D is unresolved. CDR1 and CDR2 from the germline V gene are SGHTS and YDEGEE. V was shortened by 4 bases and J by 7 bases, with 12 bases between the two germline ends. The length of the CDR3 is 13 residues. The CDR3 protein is CASSPETRQPQHF. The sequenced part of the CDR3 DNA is TGTGCCAGCAGCCCTGAAACCAGACAGCCC. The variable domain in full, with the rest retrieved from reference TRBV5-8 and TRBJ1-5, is EAGVTQSPTHLIKTRGQQATLRCSPISGHTSVYWYQQALGLGLQFLLWYDEGEERNRGNFPPRFSGRQFPNYSSELNVNALELEDSALYLCASSPETRQPQHFGDGTRLSIL.

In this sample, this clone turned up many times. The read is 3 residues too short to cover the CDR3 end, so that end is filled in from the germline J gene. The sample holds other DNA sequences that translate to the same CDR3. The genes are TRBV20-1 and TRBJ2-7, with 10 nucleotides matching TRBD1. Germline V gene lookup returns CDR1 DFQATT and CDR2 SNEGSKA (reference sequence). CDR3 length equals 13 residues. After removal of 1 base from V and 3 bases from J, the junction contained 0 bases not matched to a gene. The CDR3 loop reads CSARGTGGYEQYF. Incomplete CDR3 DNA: TGCAGTGCTAGAGGGACAGGGGGCTACGAG.

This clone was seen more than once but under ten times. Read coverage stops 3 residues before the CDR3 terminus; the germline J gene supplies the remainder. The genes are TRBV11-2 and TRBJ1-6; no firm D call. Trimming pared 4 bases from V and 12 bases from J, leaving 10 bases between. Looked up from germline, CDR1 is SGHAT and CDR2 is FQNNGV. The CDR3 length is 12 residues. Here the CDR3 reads CASSSGDLPLHF. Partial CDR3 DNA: TGTGCCAGCAGCTCCGGTGATTTACCC.

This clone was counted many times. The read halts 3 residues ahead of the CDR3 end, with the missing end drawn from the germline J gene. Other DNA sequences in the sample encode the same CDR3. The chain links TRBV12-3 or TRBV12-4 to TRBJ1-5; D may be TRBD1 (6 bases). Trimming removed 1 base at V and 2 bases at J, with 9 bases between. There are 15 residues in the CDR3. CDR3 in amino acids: CASSLGGLGNQPQHF. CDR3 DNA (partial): TGTGCCAGCAGTTTAGGGGGGCTGGGCAATCAGCCC.